This T cell receptor beta chain was obtained from a study of CD8 T cells in Susac syndrome. Study-wide background: Patients with Susac syndrome had blood drawn and were at that point therapy-naive, on corticosteroids, or on intravenous immunoglobulin alone.

It was with random hexamers that 0.5 to 1 ug RNA was reverse transcribed. Amplification of TCR beta CDR3 across 54 Vbeta and 13 Jbeta was performed with immunoSEQ multiplex PCR. TCRdb ran MiXCR on the immunoSEQ multiplex PCR reads and lists one entry per CDR3 protein. The data show roughly 150,000 distinct CDR3 sequences, with approximately 95% seen just once and roughly 0.08% held by the top ten. This TCR was recovered from a human donor with Susac syndrome. The specimen sequenced was CD4+ T cells from PBMCs.

CDR3 DNA: TGTGCCAGCAGCTTGGACCGGTCAGATACGCAGTATTTT. This translates into CASSLDRSDTQYF. The chain is built from TRBV11-2 and TRBJ2-3, with D unresolved. CDR3 length equals 13 residues. Looked up from germline, CDR1 is SGHAT and CDR2 is FQNNGV. Trimming removed 3 bases from V and 4 bases from J, with 8 bases in between.